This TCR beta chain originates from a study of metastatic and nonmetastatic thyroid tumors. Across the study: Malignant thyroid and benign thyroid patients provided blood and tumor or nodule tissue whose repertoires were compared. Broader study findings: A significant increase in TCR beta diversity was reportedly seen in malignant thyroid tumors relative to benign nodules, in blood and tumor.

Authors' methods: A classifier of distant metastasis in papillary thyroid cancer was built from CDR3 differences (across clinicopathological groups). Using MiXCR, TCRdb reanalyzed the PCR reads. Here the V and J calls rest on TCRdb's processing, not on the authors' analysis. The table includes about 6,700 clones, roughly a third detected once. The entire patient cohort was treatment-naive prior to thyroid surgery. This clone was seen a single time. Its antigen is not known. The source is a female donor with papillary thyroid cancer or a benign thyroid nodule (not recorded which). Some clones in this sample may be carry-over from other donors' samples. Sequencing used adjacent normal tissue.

For the CDR3, the DNA is TGCAGTGCTGCCCCCGGGACTAGAGGGGAGCAGTACTTC. This codes for CSAAPGTRGEQYF. This rearrangement joins TRBV20-1 to TRBJ2-7; 8 bases are a match to TRBD2. The CDR3 has 13 residues. Trimming at V came to 5 bases and at J to 7 bases, leaving 10 bases not matched to a gene. Germline assignment: CDR1 DFQATT and CDR2 SNEGSKA (reference sequence).